The 13 T cell receptor beta chains below all came from one sample that was sequenced in a study of T cells in women clearing cervical HPV infection. Profiling relied on immunoSEQ multiplex PCR, and the TCRdb table lists in-frame clones only, not all of them. The sample table sets out 40,000 to 45,000 clones. Sequenced sample: blood buffy coat. These receptors originate from a woman aged 18-70 years with a cervical HPV16 infection that either progressed to CIN3+ or cleared (not recorded which).

To note about this clone: The read stops 3 residues short of the end of the CDR3; the missing end is completed from the germline J gene. The rearrangement joins TRBV7-2 to TRBJ2-4; TRBD1 matches 8 bases. V shed 2 bases, J shed 6 bases, and the junction held 3 bases outside the gene matches. The CDR3 runs 14 residues. The germline V gene has CDR1 SGHTA and CDR2 FQGNSA. The CDR3 loop is CASSLTGGGNIQYF. CDR3 DNA (partial): TGTGCCAGCAGCTTAACAGGGGGAGGAAACATT.

In regard to this clone: The read terminates 3 residues before the CDR3 end, so the remaining end is supplied by the germline J gene. The gene calls are TRBV2 and TRBJ1-1; 7 bases agree with TRBD1. Germline V gene lookup returns CDR1 SNHLY and CDR2 FYNNEI. Trimming took 4 bases from V and 0 from J; bases not matched to a gene: 5. The CDR3 totals 15 residues. The CDR3 bases that were read are TGTGCCAGCAGTGTTTTACAGGGGTTGAACACTGAA. It encodes CASSVLQGLNTE. The full-length CDR3 reads as CASSVLQGLNTEAFF.

On this clone: The read is 3 residues too short to cover the CDR3 end, so that end is filled in from the germline J gene. V gene TRBV19 combines with J gene TRBJ2-6; tentative D call: TRBD2 (5 bases). V was cut by 3 bases and J by 0 bases, with 9 bases left in between. CDR3 size: 16 residues. CDR1 and CDR2 from the germline V gene are LNHDA and SQIVND (reference sequence). CDR3 DNA (partial): TGTGCCAGTAGTATCAACCGGGGCTCTGGGGCCAACGTC. Translated, it gives CASSINRGSGANV. The CDR3 reads in full as CASSINRGSGANVLTF.

Turning to this clone: The CDR3 goes on 3 residues after the read ends, and that part is filled in from the germline J gene. The chain has TRBV14 and TRBJ2-7, with D maybe TRBD2 (6 bases). CDR1 and CDR2 from the germline V gene are SGHDN and FVKESK. V was clipped by 1 base and J by 0 bases, with 22 bases between them. The CDR3 is 19 residues long. The CDR3: CASSQAPSAKYFSSYEQYF. The covered CDR3 bases are TGTGCCAGCAGCCAAGCTCCTAGCGCAAAGTACTTTAGCTCCTACGAG.

Of note for this clone: The read ends 3 residues before the CDR3 terminus; that terminus is restored from the germline J gene. The chain is built from TRBV5-5 and TRBJ2-3; weak D call: TRBD2 (7 bases). Per the germline V gene, CDR1 is SGHKS and CDR2 is YYEKEE (reference sequence). This CDR3 has 14 residues. V was cut by 3 bases and J by 6 bases, with 14 bases left in between. The CDR3 reads CASSWDYREDTQYF. The CDR3 DNA, read in part, is TGTGCCAGCAGCTGGGACTACAGGGAGGATACG.

The CDR3 is CASSPQGLGNQPQHF. Partial CDR3 DNA: TGTGCCAGCAGCCCCCAGGGGTTAGGCAATCAGCCC. J is TRBJ1-5 and V is TRBV7-2; possible D gene TRBD1, 6 bases. The CDR3 end lies 3 residues beyond the end of the read and is filled in from the germline J gene. Germline assignment: CDR1 SGHTA and CDR2 FQGNSA. The V gene lost 5 bases and the J gene lost 2 bases, with 13 bases spanning the gap. The CDR3 loop spans 15 amino acids.

As to this clone: The CDR3 extends 3 residues past the end of the read, so its final part is completed from the germline J gene. The chain combines TRBV20-1 with TRBJ2-5; TRBD1 might be the D (6 bases). The V end lost 6 bases, the J end lost 4 bases, and 18 bases lay between the germline ends. The CDR3 sequence is 14 residues long. From germline, CDR1 is DFQATT and CDR2 SNEGSKA (reference sequence). The CDR3 here is CSARDINSPETQYF. The sequenced CDR3 bases are TGCAGTGCAAGGGACATAAATAGCCCAGAGACC.

CDR3 region: CASSEASGFPFYEQYF. The sequenced CDR3 bases are TGTGCCAGCAGTGAAGCTAGCGGTTTTCCTTTTTACGAG. This chain connects TRBV6-1 to TRBJ2-7, with D tentatively TRBD2 (6 bases). The sequenced fragment ends 3 residues before the CDR3 boundary, so the rest is inferred from the germline J gene. Germline V gene sequence: CDR1 MNHNS, CDR2 SASEGT. The CDR3 covers 16 residues. V was pared by 0 bases and J by 4 bases, with 16 bases between.

Turning to this clone: Read sequence stops 3 residues before the CDR3 end, and the germline J gene provides the missing end. The chain links TRBV6-4 to TRBJ2-3; no firm D call. In germline, CDR1 is MRHNA, CDR2 SNTAGT. Trimming left V 6 bases short and J 2 bases short, with 9 bases between. The length of the CDR3 is 13 residues. The sequenced part of the CDR3 DNA is TGTGCCAGCAGCAATGACTTCACAGATACG. Translating gives CASSNDFTDT. The complete CDR3 protein is CASSNDFTDTQYF.

Note on this clone: The read stops 3 residues short of the end of the CDR3; the missing end is completed from the germline J gene. This chain uses TRBV5-1 with TRBJ1-2, with D tentatively TRBD1 (6 bases). This CDR3 region has 14 residues. Trimming removed 0 bases from V and 6 bases from J, with 12 bases in between. Germline values: CDR1 SGHRS, CDR2 YFSETQ. CDR3 DNA (partial): TGCGCCAGCAGCTTGGAGAACAGGGTAAATGGC. This encodes CASSLENRVNG. In full, the CDR3 reads CASSLENRVNGYTF.

As concerns this clone: The CDR3 is cut off 3 residues early in the read; its end comes from the germline J gene. The chain employs TRBV19 and TRBJ2-7; perhaps TRBD1 as D (5 bases). Germline CDR1 LNHDA, CDR2 SQIVND (reference sequence). Trimming removed 4 bases at V and 5 bases at J, with 15 bases between. The CDR3 has 14 residues. CDR3 protein: CASSTRAGYHEQYF. The DNA read from the CDR3 is TGTGCCAGTAGTACCCGAGCAGGGTATCACGAG.

With respect to this clone: An end of the junction does not agree with germline; a read error may underlie this. The DNA ends 3 residues before the CDR3 does, and the rest of the CDR3 is filled in from the germline J gene. Other DNA sequences in this specimen translate into the identical CDR3. The gene calls are TRBV7-3 and TRBJ1-1; tentatively, D is TRBD1 (5 bases). CDR1 is SGHTA and CDR2 is FQGTGA in the germline V gene. This CDR3 has 18 residues. The part of the CDR3 DNA that was read is TGTGCCAGCAGCTTAAAGGGTGGGGGGGTCGGGATGAACACCGAA. Residues: CASSLKGGGVGMNTE. The whole CDR3 region reads CASSLKGGGVGMNTEAFF.

Comments on this clone: The read terminates 3 residues before the CDR3 end, so the remaining end is supplied by the germline J gene. The chain employs TRBV5-1 and TRBJ2-3, with D hard to call. CDR1 is SGHRS, CDR2 YFSETQ, per germline. The CDR3 loop spans 15 amino acids. V was shortened by 0 bases and J by 2 bases, with 10 bases between the two germline ends. CDR3: CASSLEGRLTDTQYF. Partial CDR3 DNA: TGCGCCAGCAGCTTGGAGGGCAGGCTCACAGATACG.